These 32 T cell receptor beta chains were sequenced from one sample in a study of T-cell reconstitution after alpha-beta-depleted transplantation in children. As it was prepared, the TCRbeta library received unique molecular identifiers. TCRdb itself ran the PCR reads through MiXCR, one entry per CDR3 protein. Among over 85,000 distinct CDR3 sequences listed, 10% were seen once. The sequencing here drew on PBMCs from the stem cell graft donor, taken from the stem cell graft. The source of these receptors is a human donor who donated a stem cell graft to a child with acute lymphoblastic leukemia.

This clonotype was observed at least ten times. The chain uses TRBV20-1 and TRBJ2-1, with 10 bases lining up with TRBD2. The germline gives CDR1 DFQATT, CDR2 SNEGSKA (reference sequence). V lost 6 bases to trimming and J lost 5 bases; unmatched junction nucleotides: 10. CDR3 length: 15 residues. CDR3 amino acids: CSATSLAGVHNEQFF. In DNA, the CDR3 is TGCAGTGCCACGTCCCTAGCGGGAGTGCACAATGAGCAGTTCTTC.

This clonotype has a count of ten or more. The J gene is TRBJ2-7, the V gene TRBV6-2 or TRBV6-3; 7 bases map to TRBD1. V trimming: 6 bases; J trimming: 6 bases; junction bases outside the gene matches: 14. Germline values: CDR1 MNHEY, CDR2 SVGEGT. The CDR3 has 15 amino acids. CDR3: CASSPTRTGPIEQYF. CDR3 sequence (DNA): TGTGCCAGCAGCCCTACCAGGACAGGCCCCATCGAGCAGTACTTC.

This clonotype was observed many times. The chain combines TRBV7-9 with TRBJ2-3; 11 bases match TRBD2. Trimming took 4 bases from V and 3 from J; bases not matched to a gene: 6. Germline CDR1 reads SEHNR; CDR2 reads FQNEAQ (reference sequence). CDR3 length equals 16 residues. The CDR3, as DNA: TGTGCCAGCAGCTCTAGCGGGAGGAGGGTGACAGATACGCAGTATTTT. Amino acids: CASSSSGRRVTDTQYF.

This clonotype occurred many times. The chain combines TRBV5-1 with TRBJ2-1; TRBD1 matches 8 bases. Losses at the gene ends were 4 bases for V and 7 bases for J; bases not matched to a gene: 10. CDR1 SGHRS and CDR2 YFSETQ come from the germline V gene. This CDR3 is 15 amino acids long. The CDR3 nucleotides are TGCGCCAGCAGCCAAGGACAGGGTCAAGGGAATGAGCAGTTCTTC. Translation: CASSQGQGQGNEQFF.

Ten or more counts support this clonotype. This rearrangement joins TRBV9 to TRBJ2-7; TRBD1 agrees at 7 bases. Germline V CDR1 and CDR2: SGDLS, YYNGEE. Losses at the gene ends were 5 bases for V and 2 bases for J; bases not matched to a gene: 13. CDR3 length: 16 amino acids. As DNA, the CDR3 is TGTGCCAGCAGGGGTACCGGGACAGTGAGAACCTACGAGCAGTACTTC. Protein product: CASRGTGTVRTYEQYF.

As concerns this clonotype: A junction end diverges from the germline sequence, so it may reflect a read error. The chain links TRBV4-2 to TRBJ1-2; D perhaps matches TRBD1 (5 bases). The CDR3 has 13 amino acids. Germline values: CDR1 LGHNA, CDR2 YNFKEQ. CDR3 in amino acids: CASSQGQNYGDTF. The CDR3 nucleotides read TGTGCCAGCAGCCAAGGACAGAACTATGGCGACACCTTC.

This clonotype has ten or more counts. The DNA for the CDR3 is TGTGCCAGCAGCCATCGGGTGGGCGTCTCCTACGAGCAGTACTTC. Protein: CASSHRVGVSYEQYF. This sequence joins TRBV5-6 and TRBJ2-7; D uncertain. This CDR3 spans 15 amino acids. Germline CDR1 and CDR2: SGHDT and YYEEEE. V was cut by 4 bases and J by 0 bases, with 14 bases left in between.

The chain couples TRBV5-1 to TRBJ1-2; D possibly corresponds to TRBD1 (6 bases). This CDR3 contains 14 residues. The V end was cut by 4 bases, the J end by 2 bases, with 12 bases between. CDR1 and CDR2 (germline): SGHRS, YFSETQ. In nucleotides, the CDR3 is TGCGCCAGCAGCACATCCCAGGGGAACTATGGCTACACCTTC. Its protein product is CASSTSQGNYGYTF.

This clonotype was picked up many times. This rearrangement joins TRBV12-3 or TRBV12-4 to TRBJ2-3; the match to TRBD2 covers 11 bases. J lost 6 bases, V lost 2 bases, and 7 bases had no gene match. This CDR3 is 16 amino acids long. The CDR3 DNA sequence: TGTGCCAGCAGTTTACAGGTAGCGGGAGGGGCCGATACGCAGTATTTT. Protein sequence: CASSLQVAGGADTQYF.

This clonotype was observed at least ten times. J is TRBJ2-2 and V is TRBV19; tentatively, D is TRBD2 (6 bases). Trimming removed 7 bases at V and 14 bases at J, with 26 bases between. The CDR3 runs 15 residues. Germline loops: CDR1 LNHDA, CDR2 SQIVND (reference sequence). The CDR3 is CASTPGGTPVKQLFF. CDR3 nucleotides: TGTGCCAGTACCCCTGGCGGGACGCCGGTAAAGCAACTGTTTTTT.

This clonotype was picked up many times. The rearrangement links TRBV7-3 to TRBJ1-2, with TRBD1 matching over 8 bases. CDR1 and CDR2 (germline): SGHTA, FQGTGA. V gave up 4 bases and J gave up 7 bases; unmatched junction bases: 5. The length of the CDR3 is 13 residues. The DNA of the CDR3 is TGTGCCAGCAGCTCAGGGGGCGCGAGTGGCTACACCTTC. The encoded protein is CASSSGGASGYTF.

The gene calls are TRBV20-1 and TRBJ1-5; the D gene is possibly TRBD1 (5 bases). This CDR3 is built from 14 residues. V was cut by 3 bases and J by 6 bases, with 15 bases left in between. Germline V gene lookup returns CDR1 DFQATT and CDR2 SNEGSKA (reference sequence). The CDR3 protein is CSASRQSGGQPQHF. The CDR3 DNA is TGCAGTGCTAGTCGACAGAGCGGGGGTCAGCCCCAGCATTTT.

As concerns this clonotype: A much larger clone lies one base from this, so it may be a read error. This chain uses TRBV15 with TRBJ2-1, with 12 bases lining up with TRBD2. V dropped 5 bases and J dropped 5; count of bases not matched to a gene: 7. The germline CDR1 and CDR2 sequences are LNHNV and YYDKDF (reference sequence). There are 16 residues in the CDR3. DNA of the CDR3: TGTGCCACCAGCGGACCTAGCGGGAGGGGCAACAATGAGCAGTTCTTC. Translated, it gives CATSGPSGRGNNEQFF.

This clonotype has ten or more counts. V is TRBV29-1 and J is TRBJ1-5; D is unresolved. Germline CDR1 SQVTM, CDR2 ANQGSEA. The CDR3 spans 13 residues. V was pared by 4 bases and J by 4 bases, with 11 bases between. The DNA of the CDR3 is TGCAGCGTTGGTAGGGAGGTGAATCAGCCCCAGCATTTT. It specifies CSVGREVNQPQHF.

This clonotype was detected many times. This CDR3 is CASSYSKVNTGELFF. CDR3 in DNA: TGTGCCAGCAGTTACTCGAAAGTGAACACCGGGGAGCTGTTTTTT. V gene TRBV6-5 combines with J gene TRBJ2-2; D is unclear. The CDR3 is 15 residues long. Germline CDR1 is MNHEY and CDR2 is SVGAGI. Trimming removed 0 bases from V and 1 base from J, with 6 bases in between.

This clonotype was detected many times. The chain carries TRBV5-1 and TRBJ2-1; D may be TRBD2 (5 bases). Trimming removed 3 bases at V and 4 bases at J, with 14 bases between. There are 15 residues in the CDR3. CDR1 is SGHRS, CDR2 YFSETQ, per germline. CDR3 in DNA: TGCGCCAGCAGCTGGACTGATCCCACGTACAATGAGCAGTTCTTC. Its translation: CASSWTDPTYNEQFF.

This clonotype was seen many times. The chain has TRBV20-1 and TRBJ2-2, with D tentatively TRBD2 (7 bases). The CDR3 covers 14 residues. Per germline, CDR1 DFQATT and CDR2 SNEGSKA (reference sequence). V lost 1 base and J 6 bases, leaving 12 bases between the germline ends. For the CDR3, the DNA is TGCAGTGCTAGAGTGGGAGGGGGACCCGGGGAGCTGTTTTTT. Translated, it gives CSARVGGGPGELFF.

The table lists this clonotype with many counts. The J gene is TRBJ1-4, the V gene TRBV11-2; TRBD1 might be the D (6 bases). V lost 5 bases to trimming and J lost 8 bases, with 18 bases between them. This CDR3 region has 15 residues. Germline CDR1 reads SGHAT; CDR2 reads FQNNGV. This CDR3 reads CASSVKGDIREKLFF. The DNA for the CDR3 is TGTGCCAGCAGCGTAAAGGGGGACATACGGGAAAAACTGTTTTTT. Based on the CDR3 plus reference TRBV11-2 and TRBJ1-4, the full variable domain is EAGVAQSPRYKIIEKRQSVAFWCNPISGHATLYWYQQILGQGPKLLIQFQNNGVVDDSQLPKDRFSAERLKGVDSTLKIQPAKLEDSAVYLCASSVKGDIREKLFFGSGTQLSVL.

This clonotype was observed many times. This chain connects TRBV20-1 to TRBJ1-5, with a tentative D call TRBD1 (5 bases). The CDR3 is made up of 15 amino acids. Germline V gene lookup returns CDR1 DFQATT and CDR2 SNEGSKA (reference sequence). The V end lost 0 bases, the J end lost 0 bases, and 9 bases lay between the germline ends. The chain's CDR3 is CSARERQHSNQPQHF. For the CDR3, the DNA is TGCAGTGCTAGAGAAAGACAGCATAGCAATCAGCCCCAGCATTTT.

This clonotype has ten or more counts. V gene TRBV7-2 combines with J gene TRBJ2-3, with 10 bases that match TRBD1. Unmatched junction bases numbered 11, after V lost 1 base and J lost 4 bases. The CDR3 runs to 18 residues. The germline V gene has CDR1 SGHTA and CDR2 FQGNSA. The CDR3 sequence: CASSLGTGGTGVSDTQYF. The CDR3 bases are TGTGCCAGCAGCTTAGGGACCGGTGGGACAGGGGTTTCAGATACGCAGTATTTT.

Ten or more counts support this clonotype. The chain combines TRBV5-5 with TRBJ2-1; 8 bases line up with TRBD1. The germline V gene has CDR1 SGHKS and CDR2 YYEKEE (reference sequence). The CDR3 consists of 14 residues. V shed 1 base and J 7 bases; nucleotides not matched to a gene: 4. The CDR3, as DNA: TGTGCCAGCAGCTTGCCAGGGGGCGGGAATGAGCAGTTCTTC. It is translated as CASSLPGGGNEQFF.

This clonotype was seen at least ten times. The chain joins TRBV7-9 to TRBJ1-5, with 9 bases identical to TRBD1. The CDR3 has 18 amino acids. V dropped 1 base and J dropped 0; count of bases not matched to a gene: 7. Germline V CDR1 and CDR2: SEHNR, FQNEAQ (reference sequence). For the CDR3, the DNA is TGTGCCAGCAGCTTAGTTCGGGGACAGGGTGATAGCAATCAGCCCCAGCATTTT. This codes for CASSLVRGQGDSNQPQHF.

This clonotype was observed at least ten times. This chain's CDR3 is CASSLTGGKRELFF. The CDR3 nucleotides are TGTGCCAGCAGCTTGACAGGGGGAAAGCGGGAGCTGTTTTTT. The rearrangement links TRBV7-2 to TRBJ2-2; TRBD1 agrees at 9 bases. CDR1 is SGHTA and CDR2 is FQGNSA in the germline V gene. CDR3 length equals 14 residues. V shed 3 bases and J 9 bases; nucleotides not matched to a gene: 5. The variable domain in full, with the rest retrieved from reference TRBV7-2 and TRBJ2-2, is GAGVSQSPSNKVTEKGKDVELRCDPISGHTALYWYRQSLGQGLEFLIYFQGNSAPDKSGLPSDRFSAERTGGSVSTLTIQRTQQEDSAVYLCASSLTGGKRELFFGEGSRLTVL.

This clonotype was seen at least ten times. V is TRBV12-3 or TRBV12-4 and J is TRBJ2-7; 7 nucleotides line up with TRBD1. After removal of 3 bases from V and 3 bases from J, the junction contained 5 bases not matched to a gene. The CDR3 length is 14 residues. DNA for the CDR3: TGTGCCAGCAGTTTCCGACAGGGAGACTACGAGCAGTACTTC. Translating it yields CASSFRQGDYEQYF.

Of note for this clonotype: A much larger clone lies one base from this, so it may be a read error. The rearrangement uses TRBV12-3 or TRBV12-4 and TRBJ2-1; D remains unclear. CDR3 length: 17 residues. CDR3 bases: TGTGCCAGCAGTTTAGAGGGCCATACCAGCTCCTACGATGAGCAGTTCTTC. It translates to CASSLEGHTSSYDEQFF.

The chain combines TRBV27 with TRBJ1-6; perhaps TRBD1 as D (5 bases). Looked up from germline, CDR1 is MNHEY and CDR2 is SMNVEV (reference sequence). V lost 5 bases and J lost 9, with 11 bases in between. The CDR3 length is 13 residues. The chain's CDR3 is CASSPAGSSPLHF. Here the CDR3 DNA reads TGTGCCAGCAGTCCAGCAGGGTCTTCACCCCTCCACTTT.

This clonotype was recorded at least ten times. The chain has TRBV12-3 or TRBV12-4 and TRBJ1-2, with unresolved D. Trimming left V 3 bases short and J 0 bases short, with 8 bases between. This CDR3 is 14 amino acids long. In DNA, the CDR3 is TGTGCCAGCAGTTTTGACGGGACTAACTATGGCTACACCTTC. As protein: CASSFDGTNYGYTF.

The sample holds many counts of this clonotype. The V call is TRBV14, the J call TRBJ2-5; 14 positions agree with TRBD2. The germline CDR1 and CDR2 sequences are SGHDN and FVKESK. The V segment lost 1 base and the J segment 5 bases; nucleotides outside the gene matches: 3. This CDR3 has 16 residues. The CDR3, as DNA: TGTGCCAGCAGCCAAGGGGGACTAGCGGGAGTGGAGACCCAGTACTTC. It specifies CASSQGGLAGVETQYF.

In its sample, this clonotype was seen many times. CDR3 DNA sequence: TGTGCCAGCAGCTCCCTAGCGGGGGGACAAGAGACCCAGTACTTC. This sequence encodes CASSSLAGGQETQYF. The chain employs TRBV7-2 and TRBJ2-5; 11 bases agree with TRBD2. The V gene end was trimmed by 4 bases and the J gene end by 2 bases; junction bases not matched to a gene: 3. Germline V gives CDR1 SGHTA, CDR2 FQGNSA. This CDR3 comprises 15 residues.

The chain uses TRBV6-5 and TRBJ2-5; 15 bases fit TRBD2. V lost 2 bases, J lost 6 bases, and 7 bases stayed unmatched. This CDR3 has 17 residues. Germline V lookup: CDR1 MNHEY, CDR2 SVGAGI. The DNA of the CDR3 is TGTGCCAGCAGTTACGGACTAGCGGGGGGGGCGGAAAAGACCCAGTACTTC. Translation: CASSYGLAGGAEKTQYF.

This clonotype was seen repeatedly, ten times or more. This rearrangement joins TRBV27 to TRBJ1-4, with 8 bases fitting TRBD1. J gave up 2 bases and V 5 bases, and 4 bases lay outside the gene matches. Germline values: CDR1 MNHEY, CDR2 SMNVEV (reference sequence). The CDR3 covers 15 residues. The chain's CDR3 is CASSPWTGTNEKLFF. As DNA, the CDR3 is TGTGCCAGCAGTCCCTGGACAGGGACTAATGAAAAACTGTTTTTT.

The sample holds many counts of this clonotype. The chain combines TRBV6-2 or TRBV6-3 with TRBJ2-5, with TRBD1 matching over 7 bases. V dropped 6 bases and J dropped 8; count of bases not matched to a gene: 12. Germline assignment: CDR1 MNHEY and CDR2 SVGEGT. The CDR3 totals 14 residues. This CDR3 is CASSPQGTIVTQYF. CDR3 DNA sequence: TGTGCCAGCAGCCCACAGGGGACAATAGTAACCCAGTACTTC.